The 27 T cell receptor beta chains reported below all come from one sample, sequenced in a study of control samples from healthy donors and cancer patients. Assay used: immunoSEQ multiplex PCR; TCRdb lists only in-frame clones, some missing. The sample holds 90,000 to 150,000 clones; 89% are singletons and the top ten take approximately 37%. Sequencing was done on a sample of blood. The receptors stem from a man aged 45 to 65 in good health.

The chain links TRBV29-1 to TRBJ1-4; TRBD1 matches at 9 bases. The CDR3 totals 14 residues. Germline lookup yields CDR1 SQVTM and CDR2 ANQGSEA. V lost 5 bases, J lost 7 bases, and 8 bases stayed unmatched. The DNA of the CDR3 is TGCAGCGTTAGTACAGGGGGCGCGTCTGAAAAACTGTTTTTT. It specifies CSVSTGGASEKLFF.

The gene calls are TRBV9 and TRBJ2-3; the match to TRBD2 covers 10 bases. Trimming took 2 bases from V and 7 from J; bases not matched to a gene: 7. The germline gives CDR1 SGDLS, CDR2 YYNGEE. This CDR3 region has 15 residues. This CDR3 reads CASSVPSGGANTQYF. The CDR3 DNA reads TGTGCCAGCAGCGTCCCAAGCGGGGGGGCAAATACGCAGTATTTT.

This chain connects TRBV5-4 to TRBJ2-1; weak D call: TRBD1 (5 bases). This CDR3 has 14 amino acids. V lost 4 bases, J lost 8 bases, and 16 bases lay in between. CDR1 and CDR2 (germline): SGHNT, YYREEE (reference sequence). The CDR3 loop is CASSPGVREDEQFF. CDR3 in DNA: TGTGCCAGCAGCCCAGGTGTCAGGGAAGATGAGCAGTTCTTC.

The chain joins TRBV27 to TRBJ2-7; D is perhaps TRBD1 (6 bases). The V gene's germline CDR1 is MNHEY and CDR2 SMNVEV (reference sequence). The V gene lost 2 bases and the J gene lost 2 bases, with 10 bases spanning the gap. This CDR3 has 14 residues. CDR3 in amino acids: CASSLHQGPYEQYF. The CDR3, as DNA: TGTGCCAGCAGTTTACATCAGGGGCCCTACGAGCAGTACTTC.

The chain couples TRBV6-6 to TRBJ1-5, with 12 positions matching TRBD1. The germline CDR1 and CDR2 sequences are MNHNY and SVGAGI (reference sequence). The CDR3 sequence is 15 residues long. J lost 7 bases, V lost 4 bases, and 5 bases had no gene match. Written as DNA, the CDR3 is TGTGCCAGCAGTTCGGGACAGGGGGCAAGGCAGCCCCAGCATTTT. It codes for CASSSGQGARQPQHF.

V and J are TRBV6-5 and TRBJ1-5, with 7 bases matching TRBD1. The CDR3 is 15 amino acids. With 2 bases clipped from V and 3 bases from J, the junction kept 4 bases outside the gene matches. The germline V gene has CDR1 MNHEY and CDR2 SVGAGI. CDR3 DNA: TGTGCCAGCAGTTACACGACAGGGCCCAATCAGCCCCAGCATTTT. It codes for CASSYTTGPNQPQHF.

The chain has TRBV15 and TRBJ1-5; no firm D call. V lost 3 bases and J lost 2, with 8 bases in between. From germline, CDR1 is LNHNV and CDR2 YYDKDF (reference sequence). CDR3 size: 14 residues. The CDR3 bases are TGTGCCACCAGCAGGCGGCAGGGCAATCAGCCCCAGCATTTT. As protein: CATSRRQGNQPQHF.

This clone has just a few counts. The chain combines TRBV7-2 with TRBJ2-5; the D gene is possibly TRBD1 (6 bases). Germline CDR1 SGHTA, CDR2 FQGNSA. V dropped 2 bases and J dropped 4 bases, with 14 bases sitting between them. The CDR3 runs to 15 residues. CDR3: CASSLLGDKGETQYF. CDR3 nucleotide sequence: TGTGCCAGCAGCTTACTAGGGGACAAAGGAGAGACCCAGTACTTC.

In its sample, this clone was seen a few times. This CDR3 reads CASSLFLGQGNEQYF. CDR3 DNA sequence: TGCGCCAGCAGTTTGTTCTTGGGACAGGGGAACGAGCAGTACTTC. The chain has TRBV5-1 and TRBJ2-7, with 10 bases identical to TRBD1. After removal of 5 bases from V and 5 bases from J, the junction contained 10 bases not matched to a gene. Per the germline V gene, CDR1 is SGHRS and CDR2 is YFSETQ. The CDR3 is made up of 15 amino acids.

The chain carries TRBV7-8 and TRBJ2-7, with TRBD1 matching 10 bases. V lost 3 bases and J lost 7; bases outside the gene matches: 12. The germline CDR1 and CDR2 sequences are SGHVS and FQNEAQ. CDR3 size: 16 residues. The CDR3 nucleotides are TGTGCCAGCAGCTTTCCCCGGGACAGGGGCGGGATTGAGCAGTACTTC. This codes for CASSFPRDRGGIEQYF.

The chain links TRBV5-6 to TRBJ2-5; D is possibly TRBD1 (5 bases). There are 15 residues in the CDR3. Germline CDR1 is SGHDT and CDR2 is YYEEEE. Trimming stripped 3 bases from V and 0 bases from J, with 12 bases between. The CDR3 loop is CASSSLDRYQETQYF. In DNA, the CDR3 is TGTGCCAGCAGCTCCTTAGACAGATACCAAGAGACCCAGTACTTC.

The V gene is TRBV5-5, the J gene TRBJ1-2; TRBD1 matches at 8 bases. Per the germline V gene, CDR1 is SGHKS and CDR2 is YYEKEE (reference sequence). V lost 1 base, J lost 3 bases, and 5 bases stayed unmatched. The CDR3 length is 15 residues. CDR3 sequence (DNA): TGTGCCAGCAGCTTGTGGGCAGGGGGCGACTATGGCTACACCTTC. This codes for CASSLWAGGDYGYTF.

The CDR3 loop reads CASSQGVKNTGELFF. DNA for the CDR3: TGCGCCAGCAGCCAAGGAGTTAAGAACACCGGGGAGCTGTTTTTT. The chain couples TRBV4-1 to TRBJ2-2; D remains unclear. Trimming stripped 1 base from V and 1 base from J, with 7 bases between. CDR3 size: 15 residues. The germline CDR1 and CDR2 sequences are MGHRA and YSYEKL.

This chain joins TRBV5-1 and TRBJ1-1; no reliable D call. Germline-derived CDR1 and CDR2 are SGHRS and YFSETQ. V lost 1 base and J 4 bases, leaving 17 bases between the germline ends. There are 16 residues in the CDR3. The CDR3 bases are TGCGCCAGCAGCTTGAGTCCCCAGGAGGAGGGCACTGAAGCTTTCTTT. As protein: CASSLSPQEEGTEAFF.

This clone has a handful of counts. V usage is TRBV5-6 and J usage is TRBJ2-2; the D gene is possibly TRBD1 (6 bases). The CDR3 contains 16 residues. Trimming took off 2 bases at V and 2 bases at J, with 13 bases between the two ends. Germline CDR1 is SGHDT and CDR2 is YYEEEE. The CDR3 region has the DNA TGTGCCAGCAGCTTTTGGACAGCTCTTAACACCGGGGAGCTGTTTTTT. Its translation: CASSFWTALNTGELFF.

The V gene is TRBV6-5, the J gene TRBJ2-2, with 10 bases identical to TRBD1. CDR3 length equals 15 residues. The ends lost 10 bases at V and 7 bases at J; junction bases unmatched: 12. Germline loops: CDR1 MNHEY, CDR2 SVGAGI. CDR3 nucleotide sequence: TGTGCCACAATCTCCTCGGACAGGGGGGGCGGGGAGCTGTTTTTT. Translated, it gives CATISSDRGGGELFF.

The J gene is TRBJ1-4, the V gene TRBV7-9; 7 positions match TRBD1. V gave up 2 bases and J gave up 4 bases; unmatched junction bases: 7. The V gene's germline CDR1 is SEHNR and CDR2 FQNEAQ (reference sequence). CDR3 length: 16 amino acids. The DNA of the CDR3 is TGTGCCAGCAGCTTAAAGGGACAGACTGATAATGAAAAACTGTTTTTT. Translating it yields CASSLKGQTDNEKLFF.

The chain has TRBV10-3 and TRBJ2-7, with D perhaps TRBD2 (5 bases). The CDR3 totals 16 residues. With 3 bases removed from V and 0 bases from J, the gap between germline ends came to 15 bases. Germline-derived CDR1 and CDR2 are ENHRY and SYGVKD. The CDR3 sequence is CAISDLEGSSSYEQYF. The CDR3 DNA sequence: TGTGCCATCAGTGACCTCGAGGGATCCAGCTCCTACGAGCAGTACTTC.

The rearrangement links TRBV5-1 to TRBJ1-1; 7 positions match TRBD1. Germline values: CDR1 SGHRS, CDR2 YFSETQ. V gave up 3 bases and J gave up 9 bases; unmatched junction bases: 5. This CDR3 is 12 amino acids long. This CDR3 is CASSWTGPKAFF. Here the CDR3 DNA reads TGCGCCAGCAGCTGGACAGGCCCAAAAGCTTTCTTT.

This clone has just one count. The chain has TRBV10-2 and TRBJ1-1; 8 bases fit TRBD1. J lost 8 bases, V lost 2 bases, and 7 bases had no gene match. Germline-derived CDR1 and CDR2 are WSHSY and SAAADI. The CDR3 is 14 amino acids. The CDR3 loop is CASSETTGEGEAFF. The CDR3 nucleotides read TGCGCCAGCAGTGAGACGACAGGGGAGGGAGAAGCTTTCTTT.

The chain uses TRBV30 and TRBJ2-2, with D perhaps TRBD2 (7 bases). Trimming left V 3 bases short and J 6 bases short, with 11 bases between. The CDR3 sequence is 13 residues long. Germline V gene data show CDR1 as GTSNPN and CDR2 as SVGIG (reference sequence). CDR3: CAWRLGGPGELFF. The CDR3 DNA reads as TGTGCCTGGAGACTCGGGGGGCCCGGGGAGCTGTTTTTT.

This rearrangement joins TRBV3-1 (or the pseudogene TRBV3-2) to TRBJ1-3; 9 nucleotides align to TRBD1. This CDR3 has 16 residues. Germline V gives CDR1 LGHDT, CDR2 YNNKEL (reference sequence). Trimming took 4 bases from V and 0 from J; bases not matched to a gene: 4. The CDR3 nucleotides are TGTGCCAGCAGCCCCCAGACAGGGGGCTCTGGAAACACCATATATTTT. It yields the protein CASSPQTGGSGNTIYF.

CDR3 sequence reads: CASSWAPPVDGYTF. The CDR3 DNA follows: TGTGCCAGCAGCTGGGCTCCTCCTGTTGATGGCTACACCTTC. The V and J genes are TRBV3-1 (or the pseudogene TRBV3-2) and TRBJ1-2, with D unclear. Germline assignment: CDR1 LGHDT and CDR2 YNNKEL (reference sequence). The CDR3 length is 14 residues. V lost 5 bases and J 6 bases, leaving 16 bases between the germline ends.

The CDR3 nucleotides are TGTGCCAGCAGCTTAGTCCCCCCCGGGACTATCTCCTCCTACGAGCAGTACTTC. Translating gives CASSLVPPGTISSYEQYF. The rearrangement joins TRBV7-2 to TRBJ2-7, with TRBD2 identical over 7 bases. Trimming removed 1 base from V and 0 bases from J; junction bases left unmatched: 12. CDR1 and CDR2 (germline): SGHTA, FQGNSA. The CDR3 loop spans 18 amino acids.

This clone was recorded once. The chain uses TRBV6-6 and TRBJ2-5, with D unclear. The germline V gene encodes CDR1 MNHNY and CDR2 SVGAGI (reference sequence). The CDR3 consists of 12 residues. Trimming stripped 6 bases from V and 5 bases from J, with 10 bases between. The CDR3 spells CASSRISETQYF. CDR3 in DNA: TGTGCCAGCAGCCGAATTTCCGAGACCCAGTACTTC.

In this sample, this clone turned up once. This rearrangement joins TRBV24-1 to TRBJ1-2; no reliable D call. The CDR3 loop spans 14 amino acids. Between the trimmed V and J ends, which lost 2 bases and 4 bases, there was a span of 10 bases. Germline values: CDR1 KGHDR, CDR2 SFDVKD. CDR3 residues: CATSDSGRPYGYTF. In nucleotides, the CDR3 is TGTGCCACCAGTGATTCCGGCAGGCCCTATGGCTACACCTTC.

The V call is TRBV10-2, the J call TRBJ1-2; D is unresolved. Germline V gene data show CDR1 as WSHSY and CDR2 as SAAADI. The CDR3 is 14 amino acids. Deletions cut 7 bases from V and 6 bases from J, with 18 bases between. The CDR3 DNA reads as TGCGCCAGCATCGAGCCTCAAATTACCGATGGCTACACCTTC. It specifies CASIEPQITDGYTF.